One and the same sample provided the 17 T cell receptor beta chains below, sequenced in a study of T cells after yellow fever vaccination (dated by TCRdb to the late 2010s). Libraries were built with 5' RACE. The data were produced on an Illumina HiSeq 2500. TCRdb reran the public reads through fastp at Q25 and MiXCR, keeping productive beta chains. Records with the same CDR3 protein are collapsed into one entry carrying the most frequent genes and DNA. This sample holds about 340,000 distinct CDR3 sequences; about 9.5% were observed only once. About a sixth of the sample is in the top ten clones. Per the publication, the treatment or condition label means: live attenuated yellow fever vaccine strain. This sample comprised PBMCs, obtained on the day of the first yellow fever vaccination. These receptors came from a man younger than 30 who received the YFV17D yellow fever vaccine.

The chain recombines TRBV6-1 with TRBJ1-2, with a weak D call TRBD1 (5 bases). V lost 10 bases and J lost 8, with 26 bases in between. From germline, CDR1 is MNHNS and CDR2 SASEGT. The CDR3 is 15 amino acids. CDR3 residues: CATTGLESGSTGYTF. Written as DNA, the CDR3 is TGTGCCACTACGGGACTAGAAAGCGGTAGTACAGGCTACACCTTC.

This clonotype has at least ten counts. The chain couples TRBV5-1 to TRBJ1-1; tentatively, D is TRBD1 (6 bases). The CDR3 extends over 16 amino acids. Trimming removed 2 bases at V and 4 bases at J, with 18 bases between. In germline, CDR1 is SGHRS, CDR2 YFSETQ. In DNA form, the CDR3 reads TGCGCCAGCAGCTTCGCAGGGGCGGGGGTCAGCACTGAAGCTTTCTTT. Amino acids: CASSFAGAGVSTEAFF.

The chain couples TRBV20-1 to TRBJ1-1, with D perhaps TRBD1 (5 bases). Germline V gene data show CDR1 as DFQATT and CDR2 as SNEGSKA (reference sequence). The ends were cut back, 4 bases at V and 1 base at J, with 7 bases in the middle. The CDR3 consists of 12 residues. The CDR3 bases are TGCAGTGCTACAACAGGGAACACTGAAGCTTTCTTT. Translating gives CSATTGNTEAFF.

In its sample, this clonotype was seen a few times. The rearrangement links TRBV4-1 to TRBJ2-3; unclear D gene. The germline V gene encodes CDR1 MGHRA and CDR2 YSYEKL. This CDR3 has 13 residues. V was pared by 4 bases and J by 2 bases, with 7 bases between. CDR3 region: CASSPKLTDTQYF. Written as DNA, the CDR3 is TGCGCCAGCAGCCCTAAACTCACAGATACGCAGTATTTT.

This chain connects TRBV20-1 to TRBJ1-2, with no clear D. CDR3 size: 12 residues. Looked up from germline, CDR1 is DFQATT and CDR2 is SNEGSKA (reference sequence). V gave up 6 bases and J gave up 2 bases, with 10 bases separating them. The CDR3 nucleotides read TGCAGTGCGAAAAGTGGAAACTATGGCTACACCTTC. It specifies CSAKSGNYGYTF.

The DNA for the CDR3 is TGCGCCAGCAGCCAAGAGGGCAGGAGCTCCTACAATGAGCAGTTCTTC. Translation: CASSQEGRSSYNEQFF. The rearrangement links TRBV4-1 to TRBJ2-1; D is uncertain. The CDR3 length is 16 residues. Deletions cut 0 bases from V and 0 bases from J, with 9 bases between. CDR1 MGHRA and CDR2 YSYEKL come from the germline V gene.

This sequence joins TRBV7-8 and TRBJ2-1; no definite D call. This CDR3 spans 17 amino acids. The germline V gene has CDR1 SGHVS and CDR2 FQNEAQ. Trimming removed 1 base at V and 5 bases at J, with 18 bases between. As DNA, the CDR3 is TGTGCCAGCAGCTTAGGACAAGGGCGAGGCCTAGACAATGAGCAGTTCTTC. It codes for CASSLGQGRGLDNEQFF.

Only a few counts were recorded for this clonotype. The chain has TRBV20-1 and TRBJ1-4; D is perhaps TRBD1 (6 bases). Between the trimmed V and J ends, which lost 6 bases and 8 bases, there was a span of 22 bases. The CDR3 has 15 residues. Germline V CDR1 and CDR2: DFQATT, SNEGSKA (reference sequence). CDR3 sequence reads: CSAPDVQQGGEKLFF. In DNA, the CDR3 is TGCAGTGCCCCCGACGTACAACAGGGTGGGGAAAAACTGTTTTTT.

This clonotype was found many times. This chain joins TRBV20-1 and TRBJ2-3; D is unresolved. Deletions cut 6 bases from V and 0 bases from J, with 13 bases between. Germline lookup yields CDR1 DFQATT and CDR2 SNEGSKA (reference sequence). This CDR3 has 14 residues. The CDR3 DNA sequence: TGCAGTGCCCCCAGGCCCGCTAGCACAGATACGCAGTATTTT. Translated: CSAPRPASTDTQYF.

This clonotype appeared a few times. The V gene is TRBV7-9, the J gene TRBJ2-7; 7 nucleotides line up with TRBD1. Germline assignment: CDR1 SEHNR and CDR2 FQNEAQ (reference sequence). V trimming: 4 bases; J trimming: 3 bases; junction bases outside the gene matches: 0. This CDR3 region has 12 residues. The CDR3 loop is CASSWDSYEQYF. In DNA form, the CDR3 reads TGTGCCAGCAGCTGGGACAGCTACGAGCAGTACTTC.

The CDR3, as DNA: TGCAGTGCTGAAATCGACAGGGCCCCTTCCTACGAGCAGTACTTC. This sequence encodes CSAEIDRAPSYEQYF. The rearrangement links TRBV20-1 to TRBJ2-7; TRBD1 matches at 7 bases. Germline-derived CDR1 and CDR2 are DFQATT and SNEGSKA (reference sequence). CDR3 length: 15 residues. Unmatched junction bases numbered 11, after V lost 5 bases and J lost 1 base.

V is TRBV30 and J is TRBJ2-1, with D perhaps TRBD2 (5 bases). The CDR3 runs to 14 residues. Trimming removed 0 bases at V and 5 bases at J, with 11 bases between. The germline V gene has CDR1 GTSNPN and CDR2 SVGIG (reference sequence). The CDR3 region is CAWSVIGGDNEQFF. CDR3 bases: TGTGCCTGGAGTGTAATAGGAGGCGACAATGAGCAGTTCTTC.

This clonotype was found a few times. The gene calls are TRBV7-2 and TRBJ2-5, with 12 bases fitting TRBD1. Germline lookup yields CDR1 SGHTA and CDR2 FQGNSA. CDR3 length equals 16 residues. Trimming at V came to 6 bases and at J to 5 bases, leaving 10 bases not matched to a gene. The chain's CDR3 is CASSFPGQGAWETQYF. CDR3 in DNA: TGTGCCAGCAGTTTTCCGGGACAGGGGGCTTGGGAGACCCAGTACTTC.

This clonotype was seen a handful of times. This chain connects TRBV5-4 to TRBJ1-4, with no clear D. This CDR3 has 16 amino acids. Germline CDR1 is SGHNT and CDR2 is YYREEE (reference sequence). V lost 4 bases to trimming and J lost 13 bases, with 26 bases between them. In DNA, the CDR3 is TGTGCCAGCAGCATAAACAGTGCTATATCCCCTGAAGGACTGTTTTTT. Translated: CASSINSAISPEGLFF.

For the CDR3, the DNA is TGTGCCACTCGGGGTGCACCGAGCTCCTACAATGAGCAGTTCTTC. Residues: CATRGAPSSYNEQFF. The chain carries TRBV6-1 and TRBJ2-1, with a weak D call TRBD2 (5 bases). This CDR3 spans 15 amino acids. Germline V lookup: CDR1 MNHNS, CDR2 SASEGT. With 10 bases removed from V and 0 bases from J, the gap between germline ends came to 16 bases.

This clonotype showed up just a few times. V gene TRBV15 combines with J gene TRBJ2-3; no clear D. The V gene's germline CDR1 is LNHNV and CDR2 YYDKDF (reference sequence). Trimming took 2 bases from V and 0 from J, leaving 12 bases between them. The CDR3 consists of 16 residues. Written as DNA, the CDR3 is TGTGCCACCAGCAGAAACGGCGGATATAGCACAGATACGCAGTATTTT. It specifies CATSRNGGYSTDTQYF. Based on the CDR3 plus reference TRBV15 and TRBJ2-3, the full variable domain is DAMVIQNPRYQVTQFGKPVTLSCSQTLNHNVMYWYQQKSSQAPKLLFHYYDKDFNNEADTPDNFQSRRPNTSFCFLDIRSPGLGDTAMYLCATSRNGGYSTDTQYFGPGTRLTVL.

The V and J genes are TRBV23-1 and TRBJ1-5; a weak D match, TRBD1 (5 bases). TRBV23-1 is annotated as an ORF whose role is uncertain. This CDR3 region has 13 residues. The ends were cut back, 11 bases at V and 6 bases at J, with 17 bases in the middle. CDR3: CAASGGRVQPQHF. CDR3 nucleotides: TGCGCCGCTTCGGGGGGACGGGTTCAGCCCCAGCATTTT.